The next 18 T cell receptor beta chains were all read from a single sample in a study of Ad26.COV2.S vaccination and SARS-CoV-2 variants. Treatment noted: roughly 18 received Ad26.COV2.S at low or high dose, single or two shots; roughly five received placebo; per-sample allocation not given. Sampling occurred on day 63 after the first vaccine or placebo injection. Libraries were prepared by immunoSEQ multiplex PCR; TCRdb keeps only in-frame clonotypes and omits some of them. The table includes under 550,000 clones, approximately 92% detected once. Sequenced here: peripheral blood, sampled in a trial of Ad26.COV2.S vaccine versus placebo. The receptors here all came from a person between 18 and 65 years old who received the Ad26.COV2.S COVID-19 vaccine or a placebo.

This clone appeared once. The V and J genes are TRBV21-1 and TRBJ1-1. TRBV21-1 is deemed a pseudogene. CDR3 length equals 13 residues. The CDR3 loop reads CASSNHMNTEAFF. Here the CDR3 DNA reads TGTGCCAGCAGCAATCATATGAACACTGAAGCTTTCTTT.

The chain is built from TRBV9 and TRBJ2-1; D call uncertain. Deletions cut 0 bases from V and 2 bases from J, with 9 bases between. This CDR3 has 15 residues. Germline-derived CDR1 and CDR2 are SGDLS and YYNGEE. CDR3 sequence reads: CASSVELNTYNEQFF. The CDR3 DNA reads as TGTGCCAGCAGCGTAGAACTCAACACCTACAATGAGCAGTTCTTC.

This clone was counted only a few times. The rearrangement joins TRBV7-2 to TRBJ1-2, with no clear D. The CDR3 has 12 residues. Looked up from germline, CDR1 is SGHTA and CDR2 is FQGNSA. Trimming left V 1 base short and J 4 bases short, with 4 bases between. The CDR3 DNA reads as TGTGCCAGCAGCTTAGATGGCTATGGCTACACCTTC. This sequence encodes CASSLDGYGYTF. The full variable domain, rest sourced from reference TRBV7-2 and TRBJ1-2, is GAGVSQSPSNKVTEKGKDVELRCDPISGHTALYWYRQSLGQGLEFLIYFQGNSAPDKSGLPSDRFSAERTGGSVSTLTIQRTQQEDSAVYLCASSLDGYGYTFGSGTRLTVV.

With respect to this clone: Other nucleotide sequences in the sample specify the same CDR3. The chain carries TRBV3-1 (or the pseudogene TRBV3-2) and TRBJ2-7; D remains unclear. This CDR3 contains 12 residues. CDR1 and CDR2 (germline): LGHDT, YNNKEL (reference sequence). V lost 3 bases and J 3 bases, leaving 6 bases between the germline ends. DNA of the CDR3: TGTGCCAGCAGCCACTCAAGCTACGAGCAGTACTTC. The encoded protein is CASSHSSYEQYF.

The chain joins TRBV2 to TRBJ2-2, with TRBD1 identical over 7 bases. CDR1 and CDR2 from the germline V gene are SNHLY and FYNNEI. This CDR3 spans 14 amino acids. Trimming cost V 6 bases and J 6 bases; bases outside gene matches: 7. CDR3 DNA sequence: TGTGCCAGCAGGGACAGGAGTTCTCCCGGGGAGCTGTTTTTT. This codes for CASRDRSSPGELFF. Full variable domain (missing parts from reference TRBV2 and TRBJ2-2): EPEVTQTPSHQVTQMGQEVILRCVPISNHLYFYWYRQILGQKVEFLVSFYNNEISEKSEIFDDQFSVERPDGSNFTLKIRSTKLEDSAMYFCASRDRSSPGELFFGEGSRLTVL.

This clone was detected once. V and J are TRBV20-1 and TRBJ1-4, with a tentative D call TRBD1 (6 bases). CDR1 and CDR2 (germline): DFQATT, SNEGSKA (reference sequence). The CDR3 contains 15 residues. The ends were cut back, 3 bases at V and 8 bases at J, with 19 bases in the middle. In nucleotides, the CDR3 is TGCAGTGCTAGTAATGCATCCCCAGGGGTAGAAAAACTGTTTTTT. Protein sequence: CSASNASPGVEKLFF.

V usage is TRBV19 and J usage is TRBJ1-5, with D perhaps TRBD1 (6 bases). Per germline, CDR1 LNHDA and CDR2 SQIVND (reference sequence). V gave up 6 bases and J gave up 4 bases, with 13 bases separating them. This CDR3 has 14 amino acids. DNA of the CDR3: TGTGCCAGTAGGATGGGACACCCAAATCAGCCCCAGCATTTT. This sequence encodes CASRMGHPNQPQHF.

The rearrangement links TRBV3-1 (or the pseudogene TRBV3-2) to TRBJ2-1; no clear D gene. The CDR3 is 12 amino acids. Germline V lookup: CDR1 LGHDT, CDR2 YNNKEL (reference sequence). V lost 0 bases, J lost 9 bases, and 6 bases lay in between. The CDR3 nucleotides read TGTGCCAGCAGCCAAGAATTTCGTGAGCAGTTCTTC. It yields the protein CASSQEFREQFF.

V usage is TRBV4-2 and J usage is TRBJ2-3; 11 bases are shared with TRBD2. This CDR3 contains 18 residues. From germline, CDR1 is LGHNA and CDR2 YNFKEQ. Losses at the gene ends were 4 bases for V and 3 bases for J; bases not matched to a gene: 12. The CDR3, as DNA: TGTGCCAGCAGCCTCCAGCCGGGACTAGCGGAGAGGACAGATACGCAGTATTTT. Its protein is CASSLQPGLAERTDTQYF.

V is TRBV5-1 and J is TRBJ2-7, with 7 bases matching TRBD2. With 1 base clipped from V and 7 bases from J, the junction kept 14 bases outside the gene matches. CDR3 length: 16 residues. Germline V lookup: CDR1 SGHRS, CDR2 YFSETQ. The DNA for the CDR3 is TGCGCCAGCAGCTTGCTCGCCGGGACTAACCGATTGGAGCAGTACTTC. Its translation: CASSLLAGTNRLEQYF.

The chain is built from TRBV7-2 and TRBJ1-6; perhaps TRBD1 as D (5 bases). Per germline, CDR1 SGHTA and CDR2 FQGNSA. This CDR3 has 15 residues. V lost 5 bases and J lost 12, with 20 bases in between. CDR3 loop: CASSPRQSVGGPLHF. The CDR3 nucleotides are TGTGCCAGCAGCCCGAGACAGTCGGTAGGAGGACCCCTCCACTTT.

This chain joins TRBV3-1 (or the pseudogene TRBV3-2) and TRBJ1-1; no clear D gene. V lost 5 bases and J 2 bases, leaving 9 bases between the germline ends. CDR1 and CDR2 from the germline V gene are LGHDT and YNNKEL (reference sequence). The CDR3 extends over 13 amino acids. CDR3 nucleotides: TGTGCCAGCAGCGGCATCGATAACACTGAAGCTTTCTTT. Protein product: CASSGIDNTEAFF.

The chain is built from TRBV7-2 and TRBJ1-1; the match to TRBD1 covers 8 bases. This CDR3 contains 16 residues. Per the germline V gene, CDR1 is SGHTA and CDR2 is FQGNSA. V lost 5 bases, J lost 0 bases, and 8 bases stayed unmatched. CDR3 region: CASSPGTGVMNTEAFF. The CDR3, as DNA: TGTGCCAGCAGCCCAGGGACAGGAGTCATGAACACTGAAGCTTTCTTT. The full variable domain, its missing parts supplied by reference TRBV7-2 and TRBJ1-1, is GAGVSQSPSNKVTEKGKDVELRCDPISGHTALYWYRQSLGQGLEFLIYFQGNSAPDKSGLPSDRFSAERTGGSVSTLTIQRTQQEDSAVYLCASSPGTGVMNTEAFFGQGTRLTVV.

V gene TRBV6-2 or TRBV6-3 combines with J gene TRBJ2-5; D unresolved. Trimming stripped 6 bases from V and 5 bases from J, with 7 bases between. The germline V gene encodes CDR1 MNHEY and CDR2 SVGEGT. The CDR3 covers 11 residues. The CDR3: CASSQYETQYF. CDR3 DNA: TGTGCCAGCAGCCAATATGAGACCCAGTACTTC.

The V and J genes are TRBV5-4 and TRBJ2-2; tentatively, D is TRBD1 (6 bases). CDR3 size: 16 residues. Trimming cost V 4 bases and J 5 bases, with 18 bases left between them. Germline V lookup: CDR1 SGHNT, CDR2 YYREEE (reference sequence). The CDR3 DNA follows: TGTGCCAGCAGCCTCGGTTTGGGGGCAGGGACCGGGGAGCTGTTTTTT. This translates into CASSLGLGAGTGELFF.

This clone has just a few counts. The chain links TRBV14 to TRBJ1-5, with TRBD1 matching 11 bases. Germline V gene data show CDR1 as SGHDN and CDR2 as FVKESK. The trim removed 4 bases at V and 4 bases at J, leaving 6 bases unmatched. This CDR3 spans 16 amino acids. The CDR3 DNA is TGTGCCAGCAGCCGACCGGACAGGGGGCGGAATCAGCCCCAGCATTTT. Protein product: CASSRPDRGRNQPQHF.

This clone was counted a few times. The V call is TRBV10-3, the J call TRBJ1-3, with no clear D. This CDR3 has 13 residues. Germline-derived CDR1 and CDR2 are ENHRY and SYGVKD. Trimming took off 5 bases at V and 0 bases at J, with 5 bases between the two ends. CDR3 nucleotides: TGTGCCATCAGTCAGAGCTCTGGAAACACCATATATTTT. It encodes CAISQSSGNTIYF.

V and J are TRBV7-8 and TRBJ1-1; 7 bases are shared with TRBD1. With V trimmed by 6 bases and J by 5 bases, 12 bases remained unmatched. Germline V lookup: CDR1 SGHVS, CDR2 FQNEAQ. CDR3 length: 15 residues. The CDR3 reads CASSPQGGDYTEAFF. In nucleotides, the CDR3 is TGTGCCAGCAGTCCTCAGGGGGGCGATTATACTGAAGCTTTCTTT.